This T cell receptor beta chain was identified in a study of shared clonotypes between healthy human individuals (dated by TCRdb to the early 2020s). Study-wide context: A couple of women and a few men aged 18 to 49 years were included in the cohort. Per donor, three plates each were used for CD4 naive and CD4 memory, two for CD8 naive, and one for CD8 memory. Blood TCR repertoires of four to six healthy adults were deeply sequenced to estimate repertoire size and the extent of clonotype sharing between individuals. To increase sequencing depth and limit assay-specific biases, different laboratories used diverse techniques to prepare libraries and sequence TCR repertoires. Each donor's leukapheresis produced roughly between roughly 0.85 and 10 billion PBMCs. What the study reported, not specific to this receptor: Because the study included a small number of donors, the genetic and exposure-history diversity represented was limited. Sampling was restricted to blood, and TCR repertoires in tissues likely differ from the TCR repertoires found in blood. Compared with non-shared clonotypes, clonotypes shared by all four sorted-subset donors had higher generation probabilities. Naive subsets generally had larger estimated clonotype richness than memory subsets did. Incomplete sequencing was indicated by rarefaction of sorted-subset datasets, despite the large sequencing depth. Sharing across a few donors was observed for 4.5% to 6.5% of naive CD4, 3.5% of naive CD8, over 2% of memory CD4, and around 0.42% of memory CD8 clonotypes. Based on pairwise subsampling, the degree of clonotype sharing among donors was expected to be affected by sequencing depth.

Using the deep immunoSEQ assay, multiplex PCR amplified TCR CDR3 regions from genomic DNA. Genomic DNA extracted from each cell subset was distributed evenly over all wells of several immunoSEQ 96-well plates, and each plate served as one replicate. Each replicate PCR for sorted subsets received about 220 ng genomic DNA, equal to about 30,000 T cell genomes. Purified libraries were quantified with a Qubit 3.0 fluorometer, sized on a Bioanalyzer 2100, and re-quantified with the KAPA Library Quantification kit. Every immunoSEQ 96-well plate was sequenced on a dedicated single-read 150-cycle Illumina NextSeq 550 flow cell. Per the source publication's procedure: Because the immunoSEQ output included only junctional sequences and no quality scores, the filtering could not be the same as the filtering used for full-length reads. Sequences were annotated with PyIR, a Python wrapper for IgBLAST v1.9, and V/J genes and CDR3 were assigned using IMGT germline references. Reads with weak V/J assignments (E-value above 1e-6), missing CDR3, stop codons, out-of-frame junctions, or ambiguous translated residues were removed. V3J clonotypes were defined as sequences sharing an identical inferred V gene, J gene, and CDR3 amino acid sequence. To compute the percentage overlap between repertoires, the number of shared unique clonotypes was divided by the size of the smaller repertoire. Three approaches were used to assess repertoire richness: RTK rarefaction, the Chao1 estimator, and Recon v2.1 estimates of unobserved clonotypes. Generation probabilities were computed with OLGA for all TCRbeta clonotypes obtained by the gDNA method from several donors. Drawn from immuneACCESS, this table holds only the in-frame rearrangements with V and J called that TCRdb kept. Clones are partly lost; checked studies trace under half to an unresolved V gene and leave the rest unexplained. That table supplies the V and J calls and clone size; D and trimming were determined from the DNA. The sample contains millions of clones, around 96% of them found a single time. The top ten constitute 0.9% to 1.4% of the sample.

The CDR3 goes from the cysteine to the phenylalanine over 14 residues. Only CDR3 DNA is held: 42 bases, read in frame from base 1. As encoded in the germline V gene, CDR1 is MDHEN while CDR2 is SYDVKM. V is cut back by 6 bases and J by 10 bases, with 9 bases in the junction unmatched. To note about this clone: Its antigen remains undetermined. No qualities accompany the bases; no much larger clone lies one base away.

CD8 naive samples consisted of CD45RO-negative cells that were positively selected for CCR7, yielding a CD45RA+CCR7+ population without TemRA cells. The donors were healthy, HIV-negative adults with no recently reported acute infections or vaccinations. All donors were Caucasian adults living in Nashville, Tennessee, USA. After blood collection by leukapheresis, PBMCs were isolated using Ficoll-Histopaque density gradient centrifugation and then cryopreserved in the vapor phase of liquid nitrogen. Analytical flow cytometry was used to check the purity and quantity of every magnetically sorted T cell population. Each sorted fraction had its genomic DNA isolated and then quantified by UV absorbance on a Nanodrop 2000c.

The sequence is built from TRBV28 and TRBJ1-2, with 12 bases matching TRBD1. This sequence was found in a young man in good health. The sequenced sample was naive CD8+ T cells sorted from blood. The sample's cell subset or site label, decoded: CD45RA+CCR7+. In nucleotides, the sequence is TGTGCCAGCAGGGGACAGGGGGCAGGGTTTGTCTACACCTTC. The encoded protein is CASRGQGAGFVYTF.